This T cell receptor (beta chain) originates from a study of blood T cell repertoires in COVID-19. The V end lost 1 base, the J end lost 0 bases, and 9 bases lay between the germline ends. The CDR3 contains 15 residues. In germline, CDR1 is LGHDT, CDR2 YNNKEL (reference sequence). Sequencing used immunoSEQ multiplex PCR; TCRdb keeps in-frame clones, though not all of them. The repertoire includes more than 150,000 clones, approximately 80% of them detected once, and roughly 14% sits in the top ten. Up to 2 weeks before entering the study, exposed participants had met a COVID-19 case. The rearrangement uses TRBV3-1 (or the pseudogene TRBV3-2) and TRBJ1-1, with D uncertain. Sequenced input: PBMCs or T cells enriched from blood (not recorded which). The source of this sequence is a man between 60 and 75 years old who had been exposed to COVID-19. CDR3 nucleotide sequence: TGTGCCAGCAGCCAAGGGGCCCTCGTGAACACTGAAGCTTTCTTT. It is translated as CASSQGALVNTEAFF.